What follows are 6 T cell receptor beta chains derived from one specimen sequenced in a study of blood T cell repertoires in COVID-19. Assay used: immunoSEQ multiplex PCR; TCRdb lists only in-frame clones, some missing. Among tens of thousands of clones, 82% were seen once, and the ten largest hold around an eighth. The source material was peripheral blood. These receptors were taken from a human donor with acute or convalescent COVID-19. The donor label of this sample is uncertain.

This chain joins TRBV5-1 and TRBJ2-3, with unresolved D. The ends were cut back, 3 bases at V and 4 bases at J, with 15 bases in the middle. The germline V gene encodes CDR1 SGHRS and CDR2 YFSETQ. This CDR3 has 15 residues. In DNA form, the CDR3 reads TGCGCCAGCAGCTCGACCCCTAGTGTCGCAGATACGCAGTATTTT. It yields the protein CASSSTPSVADTQYF.

The CDR3 DNA is TGTGCCAGTACAGCCCGCCCGGGGTTCTGCACCTTC. Translation: CASTARPGFCTF. This rearrangement joins TRBV19 to TRBJ1-2; D remains unclear. V was cut by 7 bases and J by 13 bases, with 19 bases left in between. CDR1 and CDR2 from the germline V gene are LNHDA and SQIVND (reference sequence). The CDR3 totals 12 residues.

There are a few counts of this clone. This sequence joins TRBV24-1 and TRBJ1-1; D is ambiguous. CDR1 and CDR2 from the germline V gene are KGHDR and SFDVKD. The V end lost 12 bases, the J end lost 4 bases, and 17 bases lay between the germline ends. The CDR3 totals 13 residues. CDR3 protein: CAASTPGSTEAFF. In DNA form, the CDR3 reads TGTGCCGCCTCGACCCCGGGAAGCACTGAAGCTTTCTTT.

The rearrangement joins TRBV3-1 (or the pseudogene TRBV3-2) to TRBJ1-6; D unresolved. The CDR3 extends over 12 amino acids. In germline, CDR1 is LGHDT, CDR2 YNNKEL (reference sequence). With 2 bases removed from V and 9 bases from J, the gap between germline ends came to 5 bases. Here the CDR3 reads CASSQRGSPLHF. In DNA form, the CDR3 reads TGTGCCAGCAGCCAACGGGGTTCACCCCTCCACTTT.

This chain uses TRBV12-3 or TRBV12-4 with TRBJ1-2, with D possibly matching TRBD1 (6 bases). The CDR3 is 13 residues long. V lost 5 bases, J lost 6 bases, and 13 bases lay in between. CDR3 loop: CASSPTGSHGYTF. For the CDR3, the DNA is TGTGCCAGCAGTCCCACAGGGAGCCATGGCTACACCTTC.

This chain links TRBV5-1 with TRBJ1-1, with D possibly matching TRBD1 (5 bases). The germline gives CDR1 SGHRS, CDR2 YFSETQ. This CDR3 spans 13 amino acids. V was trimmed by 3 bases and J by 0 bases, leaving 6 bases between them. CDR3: CASSSGMNTEAFF. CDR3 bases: TGCGCCAGCAGCTCAGGGATGAACACTGAAGCTTTCTTT.